This TCR beta chain was captured in a study of T cells in Graves' hyperthyroidism and ophthalmopathy. It was RNA transcripts that yielded the amplified TCR beta CDR3 regions. First-round RT-PCR with HTBI primers amplified the TCR CDR3 region. MiXCR was run by TCRdb on the multiplex PCR reads, yielding one entry per CDR3 protein. The table includes hundreds of thousands of distinct CDR3 sequences, 14% detected once. The CDR3 is 13 amino acids. CDR1 and CDR2 (germline): MDHEN, SYDVKM. With 3 bases removed from V and 12 bases from J, the gap between germline ends came to 18 bases. This clonotype has at least ten counts. Participants, patients aged 18 to 65, had newly diagnosed hyperthyroidism with a duration under 2 months. The study collected blood at first hyperthyroidism diagnosis, before any ophthalmopathy symptoms arose.

The source material was blood. V is TRBV28 and J is TRBJ2-7, with D possibly matching TRBD2 (6 bases). The TCR was taken from a woman in her twenties or thirties with Graves' hyperthyroidism that later progressed to Graves' ophthalmopathy. The CDR3 DNA reads as TGTGCCAGCAGTTTGGAGGGGTCCCATCCCCCGTACTTC. This gives the protein CASSLEGSHPPYF.